A single sample gave rise to the 25 T cell receptor beta chains below, sequenced in a study of T cell changes during pregnancy in multiple sclerosis. Clones were sequenced by immunoSEQ multiplex PCR, and TCRdb holds only the in-frame ones, with some missing. The table includes 40,000 to 60,000 clones, roughly 90% detected once. The sequenced sample was CD4+ T cells from peripheral blood mononuclear cells, obtained after pregnancy. All receptors come from a female donor with multiple sclerosis, enrolled in a pregnancy study.

The DNA of the CDR3 is TGTGCCAGCAGCTTCTACAGGGTTCGCGTGAACACTGAAGCTTTCTTT. It is translated as CASSFYRVRVNTEAFF. V and J are TRBV5-6 and TRBJ1-1; D is possibly TRBD1 (6 bases). Trimming removed 2 bases at V and 0 bases at J, with 14 bases between. CDR1 is SGHDT and CDR2 is YYEEEE in the germline V gene. The CDR3 totals 16 residues.

The chain carries TRBV30 and TRBJ1-6; TRBD1 is a possible D gene (6 bases). This CDR3 is built from 15 residues. Trimming took 4 bases from V and 6 from J, leaving 16 bases between them. Germline V gives CDR1 GTSNPN, CDR2 SVGIG (reference sequence). Written as DNA, the CDR3 is TGTGCCTGGAAAACCCAGGGGCAGGCTAATTCACCCCTCCACTTT. As protein: CAWKTQGQANSPLHF.

The CDR3 nucleotides read TGTGCCACTTTCGGGACAGGGGGGGGAGAGACCCAGTACTTC. It codes for CATFGTGGGETQYF. The rearrangement joins TRBV19 to TRBJ2-5; TRBD1 agrees at 11 bases. Germline assignment: CDR1 LNHDA and CDR2 SQIVND (reference sequence). This CDR3 comprises 14 residues. With 10 bases clipped from V and 4 bases from J, the junction kept 8 bases outside the gene matches.

The CDR3 nucleotides are TGTGCCAGCTCCCCCCAGACAGGATACAATGAGCAGTTCTTC. This sequence encodes CASSPQTGYNEQFF. This rearrangement joins TRBV18 to TRBJ2-1, with D perhaps matching TRBD1 (6 bases). The CDR3 is 14 amino acids. Between the trimmed V and J ends, which lost 6 bases and 4 bases, there was a span of 13 bases. Per the germline V gene, CDR1 is KGHSH and CDR2 is LQKENI.

The V call is TRBV27, the J call TRBJ2-5; tentative D call: TRBD1 (6 bases). The germline V and J ends were trimmed by 6 bases and 1 base, with 12 bases remaining between them. The CDR3 runs 14 residues. CDR1 is MNHEY, CDR2 SMNVEV, per germline (reference sequence). CDR3: CASRQQGAQETQYF. DNA for the CDR3: TGTGCCAGCAGACAACAGGGAGCCCAAGAGACCCAGTACTTC.

This sequence joins TRBV30 and TRBJ2-7, with D unclear. Between the trimmed V and J ends, which lost 4 bases and 4 bases, there was a span of 11 bases. The CDR3 extends over 12 amino acids. Germline CDR1 is GTSNPN and CDR2 is SVGIG (reference sequence). This chain's CDR3 is CAWTRSAYEQYF. The CDR3 DNA sequence: TGTGCCTGGACCCGATCCGCGTACGAGCAGTACTTC.

The chain employs TRBV7-9 and TRBJ2-3; D is perhaps TRBD2 (5 bases). The CDR3 totals 15 residues. Germline assignment: CDR1 SEHNR and CDR2 FQNEAQ (reference sequence). With 0 bases removed from V and 1 base from J, the gap between germline ends came to 8 bases. CDR3 sequence (DNA): TGTGCCAGCAGCTTAGCTGCGGGCCGCACAGATACGCAGTATTTT. Its translation: CASSLAAGRTDTQYF.

In its sample, this clone was seen a few times. The chain couples TRBV9 to TRBJ2-7, with a weak D call TRBD1 (6 bases). Per the germline V gene, CDR1 is SGDLS and CDR2 is YYNGEE. The CDR3 totals 15 residues. Trimming shortened V by 4 bases and J by 4 bases, and 18 bases separated the two germline ends. The CDR3 coding sequence is TGTGCCAGCAGCAGTAGGGGGACGGGGTGGTACGAGCAGTACTTC. It codes for CASSSRGTGWYEQYF. Variable domain in full (rest from reference TRBV9 and TRBJ2-7): DSGVTQTPKHLITATGQRVTLRCSPRSGDLSVYWYQQSLDQGLQFLIQYYNGEERAKGNILERFSAQQFPDLHSELNLSSLELGDSALYFCASSSRGTGWYEQYFGPGTRLTVT.

This chain joins TRBV7-3 and TRBJ2-2; D might be TRBD1 (5 bases). Germline V gene lookup returns CDR1 SGHTA and CDR2 FQGTGA. The CDR3 runs 14 residues. The germline V and J ends were trimmed by 5 bases and 0 bases, with 7 bases remaining between them. The CDR3 protein is CASSPGTNTGELFF. CDR3 bases: TGTGCCAGCAGCCCAGGGACGAACACCGGGGAGCTGTTTTTT.

The chain recombines TRBV5-4 with TRBJ2-2, with D tentatively TRBD1 (5 bases). V lost 0 bases, J lost 0 bases, and 9 bases lay in between. The germline V gene encodes CDR1 SGHNT and CDR2 YYREEE (reference sequence). CDR3 length equals 16 residues. CDR3 region: CASSLAGRPNTGELFF. The CDR3 DNA reads TGTGCCAGCAGCTTGGCAGGGCGTCCGAACACCGGGGAGCTGTTTTTT.

The sample holds a few counts of this clone. This sequence joins TRBV29-1 and TRBJ2-3; 7 bases match TRBD2. V dropped 2 bases and J dropped 4; count of bases not matched to a gene: 15. The CDR3 length is 17 residues. Germline V gene lookup returns CDR1 SQVTM and CDR2 ANQGSEA. The CDR3 loop is CSVERRGLRLAADTQYF. As DNA, the CDR3 is TGCAGCGTTGAAAGGAGGGGACTACGCTTAGCGGCAGATACGCAGTATTTT.

V and J are TRBV28 and TRBJ1-5, with 7 bases identical to TRBD1. The CDR3 length is 21 residues. Germline trimming cut 8 bases from V and 5 bases from J; bases unmatched to any gene: 30. In germline, CDR1 is MDHEN, CDR2 SYDVKM. CDR3 nucleotide sequence: TGTGCCAGCGAAGACAGGGTCCCCTTCGGCTTCGGCTTACGCGGCCATCAGCCCCAGCATTTT. Residues: CASEDRVPFGFGLRGHQPQHF.

The chain employs TRBV11-2 and TRBJ2-5, with TRBD1 matching over 7 bases. Germline V gene data show CDR1 as SGHAT and CDR2 as FQNNGV. The trim removed 2 bases at V and 7 bases at J, leaving 7 bases unmatched. CDR3 length: 14 residues. The CDR3 DNA follows: TGTGCCAGCAGCTTAAGGGGGACAGATGGGACCCAGTACTTC. This encodes CASSLRGTDGTQYF.

This clone was detected only once. This chain uses TRBV7-9 with TRBJ2-2; D is ambiguous. V lost 1 base and J 5 bases, leaving 5 bases between the germline ends. Germline CDR1 is SEHNR and CDR2 is FQNEAQ (reference sequence). This CDR3 is 13 amino acids long. CDR3 nucleotides: TGTGCCAGCAGCTTAGGTGCGACCGGGGAGCTGTTTTTT. As protein: CASSLGATGELFF.

This rearrangement joins TRBV29-1 to TRBJ2-2; TRBD1 agrees at 10 bases. Germline lookup yields CDR1 SQVTM and CDR2 ANQGSEA. With 4 bases clipped from V and 0 bases from J, the junction kept 2 bases outside the gene matches. The CDR3 length is 15 residues. This chain's CDR3 is CSVGGQGANTGELFF. CDR3 DNA: TGCAGCGTTGGAGGACAGGGGGCGAACACCGGGGAGCTGTTTTTT.

V and J are TRBV6-6 and TRBJ1-5, with no clear D. Trimming stripped 2 bases from V and 4 bases from J, with 9 bases between. The CDR3 has 14 residues. The germline CDR1 and CDR2 sequences are MNHNY and SVGAGI (reference sequence). The CDR3 is CASSYGGHNQPQHF. The CDR3 DNA follows: TGTGCCAGCAGTTACGGAGGTCATAATCAGCCCCAGCATTTT.

V is TRBV18 and J is TRBJ2-2, with 11 positions matching TRBD1. CDR1 and CDR2 (germline): KGHSH, LQKENI. With 4 bases clipped from V and 7 bases from J, the junction kept 5 bases outside the gene matches. This CDR3 contains 15 residues. CDR3 amino acids: CASSHGQGAIGELFF. The CDR3 DNA is TGTGCCAGCTCACATGGACAGGGGGCGATCGGGGAGCTGTTTTTT. The full variable domain, its missing parts supplied by reference TRBV18 and TRBJ2-2, is NAGVMQNPRHLVRRRGQEARLRCSPMKGHSHVYWYRQLPEEGLKFMVYLQKENIIDESGMPKERFSAEFPKEGPSILRIQQVVRGDSAAYFCASSHGQGAIGELFFGEGSRLTVL.

The chain is built from TRBV9 and TRBJ2-1; possibly TRBD2 for D (5 bases). V lost 4 bases and J lost 0, with 11 bases in between. The CDR3 sequence is 15 residues long. The germline gives CDR1 SGDLS, CDR2 YYNGEE. CDR3 sequence: CASSHEGSSYNEQFF. For the CDR3, the DNA is TGTGCCAGCAGCCATGAAGGGAGCTCCTACAATGAGCAGTTCTTC.

The chain uses TRBV28 and TRBJ1-2; a weak D match, TRBD1 (5 bases). Germline CDR1 reads MDHEN; CDR2 reads SYDVKM. Trimming removed 7 bases at V and 1 base at J, with 28 bases between. CDR3 length equals 19 residues. CDR3 amino acids: CASIASLGGGQEINYGYTF. Written as DNA, the CDR3 is TGTGCCAGCATTGCTAGTTTGGGGGGTGGGCAGGAAATTAACTATGGCTACACCTTC.

This chain joins TRBV5-6 and TRBJ1-2; D may be TRBD1 (6 bases). Germline V gene lookup returns CDR1 SGHDT and CDR2 YYEEEE. This CDR3 has 14 amino acids. The V gene lost 6 bases and the J gene lost 6 bases, with 18 bases spanning the gap. CDR3 coding DNA: TGTGCCAGCATCCTAGGGGGTATACGACATGGCTACACCTTC. Encoded protein: CASILGGIRHGYTF.

The chain links TRBV11-3 to TRBJ2-7; 10 positions match TRBD2. The CDR3 runs to 15 residues. V shed 4 bases and J 2 bases; nucleotides not matched to a gene: 5. Germline lookup yields CDR1 SGHNT and CDR2 YENEEA. The CDR3 protein is CASSSTSGITYEQYF. The CDR3, as DNA: TGTGCCAGCAGCTCCACTAGCGGGATAACCTACGAGCAGTACTTC.

This chain joins TRBV7-3 and TRBJ2-6, with 7 nucleotides matching TRBD1. Germline CDR1 and CDR2: SGHTA and FQGTGA. The CDR3 loop spans 16 amino acids. V gave up 5 bases and J gave up 4 bases; unmatched junction bases: 8. This chain's CDR3 is CASSPEQGRGANVLTF. In nucleotides, the CDR3 is TGTGCCAGCAGCCCAGAACAGGGGAGAGGGGCCAACGTCCTGACTTTC.

V usage is TRBV4-1 and J usage is TRBJ1-6; 9 bases map to TRBD1. Trimming at V came to 4 bases and at J to 7 bases, leaving 8 bases not matched to a gene. This CDR3 has 16 amino acids. Germline V gene lookup returns CDR1 MGHRA and CDR2 YSYEKL. CDR3 DNA: TGCGCCAGCAGCCGATTACAGGGGGCAGTCAATTCACCCCTCCACTTT. This sequence encodes CASSRLQGAVNSPLHF.

This clone was counted a single time. V usage is TRBV7-8 and J usage is TRBJ2-7, with 9 bases identical to TRBD2. J lost 3 bases, V lost 1 base, and 4 bases had no gene match. Germline loops: CDR1 SGHVS, CDR2 FQNEAQ. The length of the CDR3 is 15 residues. CDR3 residues: CASSLGSGGVYEQYF. The CDR3 DNA reads as TGTGCCAGCAGCTTAGGTAGCGGGGGTGTCTACGAGCAGTACTTC.

This sequence joins TRBV27 and TRBJ2-2; tentative D call: TRBD2 (6 bases). V was trimmed by 3 bases and J by 7 bases, leaving 15 bases between them. CDR1 is MNHEY, CDR2 SMNVEV, per germline (reference sequence). The length of the CDR3 is 15 residues. In DNA form, the CDR3 reads TGTGCCAGCAGTTTCTTACCGGGACTGGGCGGGGAGCTGTTTTTT. Amino acid sequence: CASSFLPGLGGELFF.